These 22 T cell receptor beta chains share one sample of origin, sequenced in a study of beta chain features in type 1 diabetes (dated 2018 in TCRdb). Library construction relied on the immunoSEQ multiplex PCR assay. All of the isolated RNA was reverse transcribed with the High Capacity cDNA Reverse Transcription Kit, so expressed TCRB transcripts were sequenced. TCRdb carries this immuneACCESS record with in-frame sequences only. Its versions omit some clonotypes, under half of them owing to an unresolved V gene in the studies checked, with the rest unexplained. Recorded for this sample are fewer than 550,000 clones; approximately 10% of them occurred a single time. Jointly, the top ten make up less than 0.06% of the sample. Sequenced: naive CD4+ T cells from blood. Read against the paper, the sample's cell subset or site label means: true naive CD4+ T cells. All receptors come from a woman under 30 in good health.

The V gene is TRBV29-1, the J gene TRBJ2-1; 7 bases align to TRBD2. Germline CDR1 and CDR2: SQVTM and ANQGSEA. CDR3 length: 14 residues. Trimming took 7 bases from V and 4 from J; bases not matched to a gene: 10. CDR3 sequence (DNA): TGCAGCGAGCAGACGGGGGGACTTTACAATGAGCAGTTCTTC. This sequence encodes CSEQTGGLYNEQFF.

There are a few counts of this clone. The chain has TRBV7-2 and TRBJ2-1; D gene ambiguous. The CDR3 runs to 16 residues. V was shortened by 5 bases and J by 0 bases, with 14 bases between the two germline ends. Germline CDR1 and CDR2: SGHTA and FQGNSA. CDR3: CASSPRSRNSYNEQFF. The CDR3 coding sequence is TGTGCCAGCAGCCCCCGGAGTCGCAACTCCTACAATGAGCAGTTCTTC.

This clone was counted a few times. The rearrangement links TRBV20-1 to TRBJ2-3; perhaps TRBD1 as D (6 bases). This CDR3 has 11 amino acids. The germline V gene has CDR1 DFQATT and CDR2 SNEGSKA (reference sequence). Trimming cost V 6 bases and J 11 bases, with 15 bases left between them. The CDR3 nucleotides are TGCAGTGCCAAAAGACAGACAGGGCAGTATTTT. Translation: CSAKRQTGQYF.

This clone was picked up a small number of times. The chain uses TRBV2 and TRBJ2-3; no clear D gene. Per the germline V gene, CDR1 is SNHLY and CDR2 is FYNNEI. V lost 6 bases and J 7 bases, leaving 8 bases between the germline ends. This CDR3 contains 11 residues. In nucleotides, the CDR3 is TGTGCCAGCAGGTCCACTAATACGCAGTATTTT. This encodes CASRSTNTQYF.

V usage is TRBV19 and J usage is TRBJ1-5; the match to TRBD1 covers 9 bases. The CDR3 is 16 residues long. V dropped 7 bases and J dropped 1; count of bases not matched to a gene: 8. The germline CDR1 and CDR2 sequences are LNHDA and SQIVND (reference sequence). Here the CDR3 DNA reads TGTGCCAGTAAGCTACTCACAGGGGGCAGCAATCAGCCCCAGCATTTT. The encoded protein is CASKLLTGGSNQPQHF.

The V gene is TRBV28, the J gene TRBJ2-1; TRBD2 agrees at 8 bases. The CDR3 spans 13 residues. Trimming at V came to 3 bases and at J to 12 bases, leaving 7 bases not matched to a gene. Germline-derived CDR1 and CDR2 are MDHEN and SYDVKM. The CDR3 spells CASSLGLDIGQFF. The CDR3 bases are TGTGCCAGCAGTTTGGGACTAGATATAGGGCAGTTCTTC.

This clone was found a few times. The V call is TRBV4-1, the J call TRBJ1-4, with 7 bases fitting TRBD1. This CDR3 contains 17 residues. In germline, CDR1 is MGHRA, CDR2 YSYEKL. V shed 6 bases and J 8 bases; nucleotides not matched to a gene: 18. CDR3 sequence reads: CASRTPGQPKGKEKLFF. The CDR3 DNA sequence: TGCGCCAGCAGGACTCCGGGACAGCCAAAGGGGAAGGAAAAACTGTTTTTT.

CDR3 region: CASSLLGETYEQYV. The DNA for the CDR3 is TGCGCCAGCAGCTTGTTAGGGGAGACCTACGAGCAGTACGTC. This rearrangement joins TRBV5-1 to TRBJ2-7; D is tentatively TRBD1 or TRBD2 (5 bases each). The germline V and J ends were trimmed by 1 base and 2 bases, with 10 bases remaining between them. In germline, CDR1 is SGHRS, CDR2 YFSETQ. CDR3 length: 14 amino acids.

The rearrangement uses TRBV9 and TRBJ2-5; tentative D call: TRBD2 (7 bases). CDR1 is SGDLS and CDR2 is YYNGEE in the germline V gene. There are 14 residues in the CDR3. Between the trimmed V and J ends, which lost 6 bases and 4 bases, there was a span of 16 bases. The CDR3 DNA reads as TGTGCCAGCAACCCGCGGGGGCATAGAGAGACCCAGTACTTC. It specifies CASNPRGHRETQYF.

This chain joins TRBV19 and TRBJ1-2; possible D gene TRBD1, 6 bases. The CDR3 runs 12 residues. With 6 bases removed from V and 5 bases from J, the gap between germline ends came to 10 bases. From germline, CDR1 is LNHDA and CDR2 SQIVND (reference sequence). The CDR3 reads CASSQGWYGYTF. CDR3 nucleotide sequence: TGTGCCAGTAGCCAGGGGTGGTATGGCTACACCTTC.

In its sample, this clone was seen a few times. The J gene is TRBJ1-2, the V gene TRBV7-2; D call uncertain. Germline CDR1 SGHTA, CDR2 FQGNSA. The CDR3 totals 13 residues. With 5 bases removed from V and 4 bases from J, the gap between germline ends came to 11 bases. The CDR3 nucleotides read TGTGCCAGCAGCAGTCAGAAGTTCTATGGCTACACCTTC. Protein: CASSSQKFYGYTF.

The rearrangement uses TRBV29-1 and TRBJ2-7; 8 nucleotides line up with TRBD1. This CDR3 has 12 residues. Germline V gives CDR1 SQVTM, CDR2 ANQGSEA. The V gene end was trimmed by 7 bases and the J gene end by 2 bases; junction bases not matched to a gene: 4. CDR3: CSARTGTYEQYF. The DNA of the CDR3 is TGCAGCGCCCGGACAGGGACCTACGAGCAGTACTTC.

This clone occurred a few times. Here the CDR3 reads CASSKTGVNTEAFF. The DNA for the CDR3 is TGTGCCAGCAGCAAAACAGGGGTTAACACTGAAGCTTTCTTT. The chain couples TRBV9 to TRBJ1-1, with TRBD1 matching over 7 bases. The CDR3 spans 14 residues. Trimming at V came to 4 bases and at J to 2 bases, leaving 5 bases not matched to a gene. CDR1 and CDR2 from the germline V gene are SGDLS and YYNGEE.

The sample holds one count of this clone. This chain links TRBV4-1 with TRBJ2-5; the D call may be TRBD1 or TRBD2 (6 bases each). Germline V gene lookup returns CDR1 MGHRA and CDR2 YSYEKL. The germline V and J ends were trimmed by 1 base and 5 bases, with 17 bases remaining between them. CDR3 size: 16 residues. The CDR3 loop is CASSQAAHGGAETQYF. The CDR3 DNA sequence: TGCGCCAGCAGCCAAGCGGCCCACGGGGGCGCGGAGACCCAGTACTTC.

In its sample, this clone was seen a few times. This chain uses TRBV11-2 with TRBJ2-1; D is unresolved. The germline V and J ends were trimmed by 1 base and 8 bases, with 12 bases remaining between them. The V gene's germline CDR1 is SGHAT and CDR2 FQNNGV. The CDR3 loop spans 14 amino acids. The CDR3: CASSLGLDRDEQFF. The CDR3 DNA follows: TGTGCCAGCAGCTTAGGTTTGGACCGAGATGAGCAGTTCTTC.

The V and J genes are TRBV20-1 and TRBJ2-7; TRBD2 might be the D (7 bases). Between the trimmed V and J ends, which lost 6 bases and 6 bases, there was a span of 12 bases. The CDR3 totals 11 residues. The germline V gene has CDR1 DFQATT and CDR2 SNEGSKA (reference sequence). In DNA, the CDR3 is TGCAGTGCCAAGGGGGGGACCGAGCAGTACGTC. The encoded protein is CSAKGGTEQYV.

This clone occurred a few times. V and J are TRBV29-1 and TRBJ2-7; maybe TRBD2 (6 bases). V was shortened by 6 bases and J by 4 bases, with 16 bases between the two germline ends. The CDR3 runs 13 residues. In germline, CDR1 is SQVTM, CDR2 ANQGSEA. The CDR3 bases are TGCAGCGTGGTGCGGAGGGGCGAATACGAGCAGTACGTC. This encodes CSVVRRGEYEQYV.

This clone was seen more than once but under ten times. This chain connects TRBV19 to TRBJ2-7; D possibly corresponds to TRBD1 (5 bases). Trimming took off 6 bases at V and 2 bases at J, with 11 bases between the two ends. In germline, CDR1 is LNHDA, CDR2 SQIVND (reference sequence). This CDR3 is built from 13 residues. The CDR3 DNA reads TGTGCCAGTAGGTCCGGCAGGGCCTACGAGCAGTACTTC. Its protein is CASRSGRAYEQYF.

This clone appeared a few times. V gene TRBV7-2 combines with J gene TRBJ1-2, with D unresolved. The germline V gene encodes CDR1 SGHTA and CDR2 FQGNSA. The CDR3 is made up of 17 amino acids. V was clipped by 0 bases and J by 0 bases, with 14 bases between them. The CDR3 DNA sequence: TGTGCCAGCAGCTTAGCAGCTCATCTCCGACCTAACTATGGCTACACCTTC. Protein product: CASSLAAHLRPNYGYTF.

This clone has only a few counts. The J gene is TRBJ2-3, the V gene TRBV7-9; a possible D gene is TRBD2 (5 bases). The CDR3 runs to 16 residues. The germline V gene has CDR1 SEHNR and CDR2 FQNEAQ (reference sequence). The V gene lost 0 bases and the J gene lost 1 base, with 11 bases spanning the gap. CDR3 in amino acids: CASSLARAARTDTQYF. The CDR3 DNA follows: TGTGCCAGCAGCTTAGCCCGAGCGGCCCGCACAGATACGCAGTATTTT.

The chain carries TRBV6-1 and TRBJ1-2, with a weak D call TRBD1 (5 bases). The germline V gene has CDR1 MNHNS and CDR2 SASEGT. The CDR3 runs 13 residues. V lost 2 bases to trimming and J lost 5 bases, with 9 bases between them. The CDR3 DNA sequence: TGTGCCAGCAGTGAACCTCCAGGGTATGGCTACACCTTC. Encoded protein: CASSEPPGYGYTF.

The chain links TRBV7-2 to TRBJ2-1, with D maybe TRBD1 (6 bases). This CDR3 is 15 amino acids long. With 4 bases removed from V and 2 bases from J, the gap between germline ends came to 12 bases. Germline loops: CDR1 SGHTA, CDR2 FQGNSA. DNA for the CDR3: TGTGCCAGCAGCTCCGGGACAACCACCTACAATGAGCAGTTCTTC. It encodes CASSSGTTTYNEQFF.